One and the same sample provided the 20 T cell receptor beta chains below, sequenced in a study of blood T cell repertoires in COVID-19. The repertoire was sequenced with immunoSEQ multiplex PCR; TCRdb's copy has only in-frame clones and lacks some. Among a few hundred thousand clones listed, 85% were seen once. The sequenced sample was peripheral blood. Receptors were obtained from a man aged 45-60 years with active or convalescent COVID-19.

This clone appeared a single time. This chain connects TRBV29-1 to TRBJ2-3, with D possibly TRBD1 on 5 matching bases. The V end was cut by 1 base, the J end by 6 bases, with 11 bases between. This CDR3 region has 13 residues. CDR1 SQVTM and CDR2 ANQGSEA come from the germline V gene. As DNA, the CDR3 is TGCAGCGTTGAAGGTAGGGGTGTTGATACGCAGTATTTT. The encoded protein is CSVEGRGVDTQYF.

The chain employs TRBV27 and TRBJ2-5; D not certain. CDR1 and CDR2 (germline): MNHEY, SMNVEV (reference sequence). The CDR3 totals 13 residues. Trimming left V 2 bases short and J 5 bases short, with 9 bases between. The CDR3, as DNA: TGTGCCAGCAGTTTAGCCCACTCGGAGACCCAGTACTTC. Its translation is CASSLAHSETQYF.

The gene calls are TRBV9 and TRBJ2-1; the D gene is possibly TRBD2 (6 bases). This CDR3 is built from 15 residues. Germline values: CDR1 SGDLS, CDR2 YYNGEE. V lost 4 bases, J lost 2 bases, and 13 bases lay in between. As DNA, the CDR3 is TGTGCCAGCAGCATTAGCGGCCATGCCTACAATGAGCAGTTCTTC. This sequence encodes CASSISGHAYNEQFF.

The chain joins TRBV7-9 to TRBJ2-5, with 8 bases fitting TRBD2. Germline CDR1 SEHNR, CDR2 FQNEAQ (reference sequence). The CDR3 has 17 amino acids. V dropped 3 bases and J dropped 0; count of bases not matched to a gene: 9. The CDR3, as DNA: TGTGCCAGCAGCTTGTTCCCTAGCGGGTTGTACCAAGAGACCCAGTACTTC. Translated, it gives CASSLFPSGLYQETQYF. The variable domain in full, completed from reference TRBV7-9 and TRBJ2-5, reads DTGVSQNPRHKITKRGQNVTFRCDPISEHNRLYWYRQTLGQGPEFLTYFQNEAQLEKSRLLSDRFSAERPKGSFSTLEIQRTEQGDSAMYLCASSLFPSGLYQETQYFGPGTRLLVL.

The CDR3 loop is CASSPRLTENTEAFF. CDR3 bases: TGTGCCAGCTCACCGAGATTAACAGAGAACACTGAAGCTTTCTTT. The chain links TRBV18 to TRBJ1-1; D gene unclear. CDR1 is KGHSH and CDR2 is LQKENI in the germline V gene. V lost 3 bases and J 1 base, leaving 12 bases between the germline ends. The CDR3 sequence is 15 residues long.

The J gene is TRBJ1-5, the V gene TRBV18; unclear D gene. The V and J ends lost 0 bases and 1 base respectively, with 4 bases between them. The CDR3 loop spans 14 amino acids. From germline, CDR1 is KGHSH and CDR2 LQKENI. CDR3 DNA sequence: TGTGCCAGCTCACCACCGTCAAGCAATCAGCCCCAGCATTTT. Its translation: CASSPPSSNQPQHF. The full variable domain, rest sourced from reference TRBV18 and TRBJ1-5, is NAGVMQNPRHLVRRRGQEARLRCSPMKGHSHVYWYRQLPEEGLKFMVYLQKENIIDESGMPKERFSAEFPKEGPSILRIQQVVRGDSAAYFCASSPPSSNQPQHFGDGTRLSIL.

This chain joins TRBV9 and TRBJ2-3; D perhaps matches TRBD2 (6 bases). This CDR3 contains 16 residues. Germline loops: CDR1 SGDLS, CDR2 YYNGEE. V was clipped by 6 bases and J by 0 bases, with 17 bases between them. The CDR3 loop reads CASTPDLASSTDTQYF. The CDR3 DNA is TGTGCCAGCACCCCCGACCTAGCGTCTAGCACAGATACGCAGTATTTT.

The chain links TRBV30 to TRBJ1-1; 8 nucleotides line up with TRBD1. V was pared by 4 bases and J by 4 bases, with 8 bases of the junction left unmatched. This CDR3 contains 14 residues. Germline CDR1 reads GTSNPN; CDR2 reads SVGIG (reference sequence). CDR3 in amino acids: CAWTTGGGFTEAFF. In DNA form, the CDR3 reads TGTGCCTGGACTACAGGGGGGGGGTTCACTGAAGCTTTCTTT.

V usage is TRBV18 and J usage is TRBJ1-2; 7 nucleotides align to TRBD1. V dropped 3 bases and J dropped 4; count of bases not matched to a gene: 11. The CDR3 spans 16 residues. The germline V gene has CDR1 KGHSH and CDR2 LQKENI. For the CDR3, the DNA is TGTGCCAGCTCACCCCTGGACAGGCCGGGGCCCTATGGCTACACCTTC. Its protein is CASSPLDRPGPYGYTF.

This chain links TRBV5-1 with TRBJ1-1, with D perhaps TRBD1 (5 bases). CDR3 length: 14 amino acids. Trimming pared 5 bases from V and 4 bases from J, leaving 15 bases between. Germline values: CDR1 SGHRS, CDR2 YFSETQ. CDR3 amino acids: CASSPGMVVTEAFF. The CDR3 coding sequence is TGCGCCAGCAGTCCAGGGATGGTAGTCACTGAAGCTTTCTTT.

This clone has only a few counts. The chain carries TRBV10-2 and TRBJ1-2, with D possibly being TRBD1 (6 bases). Germline-derived CDR1 and CDR2 are WSHSY and SAAADI. The length of the CDR3 is 13 residues. The ends were cut back, 7 bases at V and 0 bases at J, with 9 bases in the middle. DNA for the CDR3: TGCGCCAGCACGAGGACAGCTAACTATGGCTACACCTTC. Translated, it gives CASTRTANYGYTF.

This chain joins TRBV6-4 and TRBJ2-1, with TRBD2 matching over 9 bases. Germline V gene data show CDR1 as MRHNA and CDR2 as SNTAGT. The V and J ends lost 5 bases and 6 bases, in that order; junction bases with no gene match: 8. The CDR3 runs to 15 residues. CDR3 DNA: TGTGCCAGCAGTCCTAGCGGGACCTCTCTCAATGAGCAGTTCTTC. Translating it yields CASSPSGTSLNEQFF.

The rearrangement joins TRBV13 to TRBJ2-1; a possible D gene is TRBD2 (6 bases). This CDR3 has 14 residues. Between the trimmed V and J ends, which lost 5 bases and 4 bases, there was a span of 12 bases. Germline V lookup: CDR1 PRHDT, CDR2 FYEKMQ (reference sequence). CDR3 sequence: CASSPSAGYNEQFF. CDR3 in DNA: TGTGCCAGCAGCCCTTCGGCGGGGTACAATGAGCAGTTCTTC.

In regard to this clone: This specimen includes other DNA sequences encoding the same CDR3. The chain combines TRBV20-1 with TRBJ1-2; D not certain. The ends were cut back, 3 bases at V and 5 bases at J, with 7 bases in the middle. The CDR3 contains 11 residues. Looked up from germline, CDR1 is DFQATT and CDR2 is SNEGSKA (reference sequence). CDR3 nucleotides: TGCAGTGCTAGTCCGGGGTATGGCTACACCTTC. Translating gives CSASPGYGYTF.

The chain carries TRBV4-2 and TRBJ1-6; the match to TRBD1 covers 7 bases. This CDR3 comprises 17 residues. Trimming took 0 bases from V and 9 from J; bases not matched to a gene: 11. Germline assignment: CDR1 LGHNA and CDR2 YNFKEQ. The CDR3, as DNA: TGTGCCAGCAGCCAAGAACTAGGAGGGGGCAGGGGTTCACCCCTCCACTTT. Translation gives CASSQELGGGRGSPLHF.

This chain links TRBV2 with TRBJ2-5, with 8 positions matching TRBD2. The CDR3 is made up of 14 amino acids. The germline V gene encodes CDR1 SNHLY and CDR2 FYNNEI. V trimming: 6 bases; J trimming: 5 bases; junction bases outside the gene matches: 8. The CDR3 here is CASSGGDHMETQYF. CDR3 DNA: TGTGCCAGCAGCGGGGGGGACCATATGGAGACCCAGTACTTC.

The gene calls are TRBV28 and TRBJ2-7; 11 positions match TRBD1. The V and J ends lost 5 bases and 6 bases, in that order; junction bases with no gene match: 6. The germline gives CDR1 MDHEN, CDR2 SYDVKM. The CDR3 is 14 amino acids. CDR3 DNA: TGTGCCAGCAGTACCGGGACAGGGGGGCGCGAGCAGTACTTC. This gives the protein CASSTGTGGREQYF.

The gene calls are TRBV30 and TRBJ2-2; D perhaps matches TRBD1 (7 bases). Germline-derived CDR1 and CDR2 are GTSNPN and SVGIG (reference sequence). The CDR3 consists of 14 residues. The ends were cut back, 3 bases at V and 1 base at J, with 9 bases in the middle. Here the CDR3 reads CAWRRDRNTGELFF. The CDR3, as DNA: TGTGCCTGGAGGCGGGACAGGAACACCGGGGAGCTGTTTTTT.

This clone was counted a single time. J is TRBJ2-5 and V is TRBV12-3 or TRBV12-4; the D is unclear. The CDR3 is 12 amino acids. Trimming stripped 6 bases from V and 7 bases from J, with 12 bases between. The CDR3 nucleotides read TGTGCCAGCAGCCCGCCCGCCGGGACCCAGTACTTC. Amino acids: CASSPPAGTQYF.

The chain carries TRBV16 and TRBJ2-5; possible D gene TRBD2, 5 bases. Per germline, CDR1 KGHSY and CDR2 FQNENV. V lost 0 bases, J lost 9 bases, and 11 bases lay in between. The CDR3 has 13 amino acids. CDR3 protein: CASSQSRGWAQYF. The CDR3 DNA reads as TGTGCCAGCAGCCAATCTCGAGGGTGGGCCCAGTACTTC. The full variable domain, with the rest looked up from reference TRBV16 and TRBJ2-5, is GEEVAQTPKHLVRGEGQKAKLYCAPIKGHSYVFWYQQVLKNEFKFLISFQNENVFDETGMPKERFSAKCLPNSPCSLEIQATKLEDSAVYFCASSQSRGWAQYFGPGTRLLVL.